This T cell receptor (beta chain) was retrieved from a study of shared clonotypes between healthy human individuals. V gave up 6 bases and J gave up 1 base, with 13 bases separating them. This CDR3 region has 14 residues. Germline CDR1 is MDHEN and CDR2 is SYDVKM. Turning to this clone: Its target is not known.

Whole-study findings and limits: It was observed that 5% to 6% of naive CD4 clonotypes were shared across several donors.

Running of the assay took place at deep level. Sorted-subset replicate PCR reactions contained roughly 200 ng DNA, corresponding to some 30,000 T cell genomes. The assay was immunoSEQ multiplex PCR, and TCRdb's table has in-frame clones only and misses some. The table lists 2 million to 2.5 million clones, nearly 97% of them singletons. A split of CD4+ cells into CD45RA+ naive and CD45RA-negative memory subsets was performed. The source material was naive CD4+ T cells sorted from blood. Subset specified: CD45RA+ positively selected. This sequence joins TRBV28 and TRBJ2-7, with D hard to call. This TCR was recovered from a man in his late teens or twenties in good health. Written as DNA, the CDR3 is TGTGCCAGCAGGCCCCACGGGTCTTCCTACGAGCAGTACTTC. Translation gives CASRPHGSSYEQYF.